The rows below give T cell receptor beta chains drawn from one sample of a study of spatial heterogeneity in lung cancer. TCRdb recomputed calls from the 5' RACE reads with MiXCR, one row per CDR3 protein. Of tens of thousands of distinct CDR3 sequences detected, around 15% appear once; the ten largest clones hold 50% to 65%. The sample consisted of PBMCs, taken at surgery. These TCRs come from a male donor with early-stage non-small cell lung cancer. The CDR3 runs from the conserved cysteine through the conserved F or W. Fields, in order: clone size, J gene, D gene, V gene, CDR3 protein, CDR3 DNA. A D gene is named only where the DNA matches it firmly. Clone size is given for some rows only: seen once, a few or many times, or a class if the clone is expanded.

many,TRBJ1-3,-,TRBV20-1,CSATRSSGNTIYF,TGCAGTGCTACCAGGAGCTCTGGAAACACCATATATTTT
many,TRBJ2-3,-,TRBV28,CASTNRRGDTQYF,TGTGCCAGCACCAACAGGAGGGGGGATACGCAGTATTTT
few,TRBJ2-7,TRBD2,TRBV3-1,CASSQVEAGEGEQYF,TGTGCCAGCAGCCAAGTGGAAGCGGGGGAGGGCGAGCAGTACTTC
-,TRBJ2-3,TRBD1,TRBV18,CASSPSDRGTDTQYF,TGTGCCAGCTCACCTTCGGACAGGGGGACAGATACGCAGTATTTT
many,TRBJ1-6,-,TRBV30,CAWSVLGGTFNSPLHF,TGTGCCTGGAGTGTACTGGGGGGCACATTTAATTCACCCCTCCACTTT
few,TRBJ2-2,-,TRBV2,CASRALGDTGELFF,TGTGCCAGCAGGGCCCTAGGGGACACCGGGGAGCTGTTTTTT
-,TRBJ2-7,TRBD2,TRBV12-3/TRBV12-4,CASTLEGLAGGPDEQHF,TGTGCCAGCACCCTCGAGGGACTAGCGGGAGGGCCAGACGAGCAGCACTTC
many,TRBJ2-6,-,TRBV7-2,CASTYTRSNVLTF,TGTGCCAGCACTTACACCCGGTCCAACGTCCTGACTTTC
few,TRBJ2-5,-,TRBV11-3,CASSREWGETQYF,TGTGCCAGCAGCCGCGAGTGGGGAGAGACCCAGTACTTC
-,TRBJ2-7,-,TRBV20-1,CSASAVHEQYF,TGCAGTGCTAGTGCCGTCCACGAGCAGTACTTC
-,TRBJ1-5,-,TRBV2,CASSRQAIRNQPQHF,TGTGCCAGCAGCCGACAGGCGATTCGCAATCAGCCCCAGCATTTT
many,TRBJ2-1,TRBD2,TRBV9,CASSQRTTSGIYNEQFF,TGTGCCAGCAGCCAGCGAACGACTAGCGGGATCTACAATGAGCAGTTCTTC
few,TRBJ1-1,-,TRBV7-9,CASSPWALNTEAFF,TGTGCCAGCAGTCCCTGGGCATTGAACACTGAAGCTTTCTTT
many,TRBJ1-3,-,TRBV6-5,CASSYDSNTIYF,TGTGCCAGCAGTTACGATAGCAACACCATATATTTT
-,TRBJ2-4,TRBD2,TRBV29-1,CSVEDYGEGAKNIQYF,TGCAGCGTTGAAGATTATGGGGAGGGGGCCAAAAACATTCAGTACTTC
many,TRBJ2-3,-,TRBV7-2,CASSRLVGDTQYF,TGTGCCAGCAGCCGACTAGTAGGAGATACGCAGTATTTT
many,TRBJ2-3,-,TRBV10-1,CASSESFGDGTDTQYF,TGCGCCAGCAGTGAGTCTTTCGGTGATGGCACAGATACGCAGTATTTT
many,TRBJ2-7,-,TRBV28,CASSLMGDSYEQYF,TGTGCCAGCAGTCTCATGGGGGACTCCTACGAGCAGTACTTC
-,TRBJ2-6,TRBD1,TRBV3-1,CASSYRDSIRSGANVLTF,TGTGCCAGCAGCTACCGGGACAGCATACGCTCTGGGGCCAACGTCCTGACTTTC
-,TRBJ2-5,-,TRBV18,CASSPQTSYGTQYF,TGTGCCAGCTCACCCCAGACTAGTTACGGGACCCAGTACTTC
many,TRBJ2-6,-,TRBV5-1,CASSPVDTVLNVLTF,TGCGCCAGCAGCCCGGTAGACACCGTTCTCAACGTCCTGACTTTC
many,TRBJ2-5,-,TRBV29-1,CSVHLGQETQYF,TGCAGCGTGCACTTGGGGCAAGAGACCCAGTACTTC
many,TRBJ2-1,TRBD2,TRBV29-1,CSVGASGVLVNEQFF,TGCAGCGTTGGGGCTAGCGGGGTGCTGGTAAATGAGCAGTTCTTC
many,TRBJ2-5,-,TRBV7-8,CASSLRIGLETQYF,TGTGCCAGCAGCTTAAGAATAGGATTAGAGACCCAGTACTTC
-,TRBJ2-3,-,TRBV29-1,CSVEGVAIWGTDTQYF,TGCAGCGTTGAAGGGGTTGCTATCTGGGGTACAGATACGCAGTATTTT
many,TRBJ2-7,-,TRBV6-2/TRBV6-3,CASSYVVSYEQYF,TGTGCCAGCAGTTACGTGGTGAGCTACGAGCAGTACTTC
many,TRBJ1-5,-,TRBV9,CASSETGSNNQPQHF,TGTGCCAGCAGCGAGACGGGGAGCAACAATCAGCCCCAGCATTTT
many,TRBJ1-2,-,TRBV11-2,CASSQMQALYGYTF,TGTGCCAGCAGCCAGATGCAAGCCCTATATGGCTACACCTTC
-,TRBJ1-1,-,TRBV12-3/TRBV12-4,CASGDKNTEAFF,TGTGCCAGCGGTGACAAGAACACTGAAGCTTTCTTT
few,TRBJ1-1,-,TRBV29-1,CSVRQLNTEAFF,TGCAGCGTTAGGCAGTTGAACACTGAAGCTTTCTTT
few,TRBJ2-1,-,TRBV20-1,CSARSGYNEQFF,TGCAGTGCTAGATCCGGGTACAATGAGCAGTTCTTC
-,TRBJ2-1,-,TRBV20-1,CSARGAGASYNEQFF,TGCAGTGCTAGGGGCGCGGGGGCATCCTACAATGAGCAGTTCTTC
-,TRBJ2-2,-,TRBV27,CASSLERGDTGELFF,TGTGCCAGCAGTTTGGAAAGAGGGGACACCGGGGAGCTGTTTTTT
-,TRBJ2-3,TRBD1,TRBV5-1,CASSLVWDSDTDTQYF,TGCGCCAGCAGCTTGGTCTGGGACAGTGACACAGATACGCAGTATTTT
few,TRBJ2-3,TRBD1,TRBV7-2,CASSSRQGGTDTQYF,TGTGCCAGCAGCTCCCGACAGGGGGGGACAGATACGCAGTATTTT
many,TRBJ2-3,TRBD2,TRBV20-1,CSASVSGRTDTQYF,TGCAGTGCTAGCGTTAGCGGGAGAACAGATACGCAGTATTTT
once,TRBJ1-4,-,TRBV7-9,CASSLVEADGKLFF,TGTGCCAGCAGCTTAGTAGAGGCGGACGGAAAACTGTTTTTT
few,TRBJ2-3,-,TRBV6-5,CASSYSLAGRGDTQYF,TGTGCCAGCAGTTACAGTCTGGCGGGACGAGGAGATACGCAGTATTTT
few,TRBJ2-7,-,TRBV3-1,CASSQGAGASYEQYF,TGTGCCAGCAGCCAAGGGGCAGGGGCCTCCTACGAGCAGTACTTC
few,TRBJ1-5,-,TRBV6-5,CASRTGEFQPQHF,TGTGCCAGCAGAACGGGAGAATTTCAGCCCCAGCATTTT
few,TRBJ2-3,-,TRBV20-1,CSARDGGRDTQYF,TGCAGTGCTAGAGATGGGGGGAGAGATACGCAGTATTTT
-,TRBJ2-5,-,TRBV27,CASSLFGFAETQYF,TGTGCCAGCAGTTTATTTGGGTTTGCAGAGACCCAGTACTTC
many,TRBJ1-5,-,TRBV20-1,CSARDHQGLNQPQHF,TGCAGTGCTAGAGATCACCAGGGCCTCAATCAGCCCCAGCATTTT
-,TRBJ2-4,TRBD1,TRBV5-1,CASSPDRATKNIQYF,TGCGCCAGCAGCCCGGACAGGGCCACCAAAAACATTCAGTACTTC
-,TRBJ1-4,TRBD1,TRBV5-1,CASSLNRGGDEKLFF,TGCGCCAGCAGCCTAAACAGGGGTGGCGATGAAAAACTGTTTTTT
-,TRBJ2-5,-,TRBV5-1,CASSLVSETQYF,TGCGCCAGCAGCTTGGTCTCGGAGACCCAGTACTTC
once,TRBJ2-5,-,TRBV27,CASSHPGPEAQETQYF,TGTGCCAGCAGTCACCCGGGACCCGAGGCGCAAGAGACCCAGTACTTC